The source of this TCR beta chain is a study of blood T cell repertoires in COVID-19. In the study overall: In each case, the material was cDNA or gDNA derived from T cells, B-cell-depleted T cells, or PBMCs.

Sequencing was performed with immunoSEQ multiplex PCR; in TCRdb, only in-frame clones are kept and a portion is missing. The repertoire holds around 150,000 clones, with 80% to 90% as singletons. Between the trimmed V and J ends, which lost 5 bases and 5 bases, there was a span of 10 bases. CDR1 and CDR2 from the germline V gene are PRHDT and FYEKMQ (reference sequence). This CDR3 has 14 residues. The receptor's source is a man in his sixties with acute or convalescent COVID-19. The sequenced sample was peripheral blood. This chain connects TRBV13 to TRBJ1-6; D might be TRBD1 (6 bases). CDR3 nucleotides: TGTGCCAGCAGCGGGGGACAAGATAATTCACCCCTCCACTTT. It is translated as CASSGGQDNSPLHF.